The 11 T cell receptor beta chains listed next were all sequenced from one sample in a study of T cell responses to AZD1222 COVID-19 vaccine. Method: immunoSEQ multiplex PCR; TCRdb's copy keeps in-frame clones and lacks some. Here the sample spans 100,000 to 110,000 clones, about 89% being singletons. Specimen: peripheral blood, collected on day 0 of MenACWY control vaccination. These receptors were collected from an adult in good health.

The J gene is TRBJ2-1, the V gene TRBV10-3; 9 nucleotides agree with TRBD1. Looked up from germline, CDR1 is ENHRY and CDR2 is SYGVKD. CDR3 length: 15 residues. V dropped 10 bases and J dropped 12; count of bases not matched to a gene: 19. The CDR3 is CATRYPGQGLMGQFF. The CDR3 DNA reads as TGTGCCACCCGCTATCCGGGACAGGGATTAATGGGGCAGTTCTTC.

This clone has a handful of counts. This chain links TRBV4-1 with TRBJ1-2; D may be TRBD1 (5 bases). Germline CDR1 reads MGHRA; CDR2 reads YSYEKL. Deletions cut 1 base from V and 6 bases from J, with 21 bases between. CDR3 length equals 17 residues. The CDR3 nucleotides are TGCGCCAGCAGCCAAGTGGAGGGGTTAACGACTATGAATGGCTACACCTTC. Its protein product is CASSQVEGLTTMNGYTF.

This chain links TRBV7-2 with TRBJ2-3; possible D gene TRBD1, 6 bases. This CDR3 has 15 residues. Per the germline V gene, CDR1 is SGHTA and CDR2 is FQGNSA. V gave up 4 bases and J gave up 2 bases, with 13 bases separating them. The CDR3 bases are TGTGCCAGCAGCTCCGAAGGACAGACCACAGATACGCAGTATTTT. Translation: CASSSEGQTTDTQYF.

The rearrangement uses TRBV12-3 or TRBV12-4 and TRBJ1-2; D ambiguous. The CDR3 is 13 amino acids. V was trimmed by 5 bases and J by 8 bases, leaving 15 bases between them. The DNA for the CDR3 is TGTGCCAGCAGTCCACGGACCGCCCGGGGCTACACCTTC. Translated, it gives CASSPRTARGYTF.

The gene calls are TRBV2 and TRBJ1-2; D not resolved. This CDR3 spans 14 amino acids. Germline assignment: CDR1 SNHLY and CDR2 FYNNEI. The V gene lost 1 base and the J gene lost 5 bases, with 11 bases spanning the gap. CDR3 sequence (DNA): TGTGCCAGCAGTGAAGGAGGACCGGATTATGGCTACACCTTC. Protein product: CASSEGGPDYGYTF.

The J gene is TRBJ2-3, the V gene TRBV4-2; D gene uncertain. Germline V gene lookup returns CDR1 LGHNA and CDR2 YNFKEQ. The CDR3 has 16 amino acids. V lost 2 bases, J lost 0 bases, and 12 bases lay in between. The CDR3 region has the DNA TGTGCCAGCAGCCAAACTAACATACTAAGCACAGATACGCAGTATTTT. It is translated as CASSQTNILSTDTQYF.

This clone was picked up a small number of times. The chain has TRBV5-1 and TRBJ2-7; unclear D gene. The CDR3 is 11 residues long. Trimming left V 0 bases short and J 4 bases short, with 2 bases between. CDR1 is SGHRS, CDR2 YFSETQ, per germline. The CDR3 protein is CASSLGYEQYF. In DNA, the CDR3 is TGCGCCAGCAGCTTGGGGTACGAGCAGTACTTC.

In this sample, this clone turned up a few times. J is TRBJ1-4 and V is TRBV29-1, with TRBD1 matching 8 bases. CDR1 and CDR2 (germline): SQVTM, ANQGSEA. V trimming: 3 bases; J trimming: 7 bases; junction bases outside the gene matches: 7. This CDR3 is built from 14 residues. In nucleotides, the CDR3 is TGCAGCGTTGACCAGGGGGCTAGGGGTGAAAAACTGTTTTTT. Its protein product is CSVDQGARGEKLFF.

This clone was recorded only once. The chain uses TRBV5-1 and TRBJ1-2, with TRBD1 matching over 7 bases. The CDR3 is 14 residues long. Germline assignment: CDR1 SGHRS and CDR2 YFSETQ. Unmatched junction bases numbered 7, after V lost 4 bases and J lost 4 bases. In DNA form, the CDR3 reads TGCGCCAGCAGCGCACCGACAGGGCTCTATGGCTACACCTTC. It specifies CASSAPTGLYGYTF.

This clone appeared a single time. The rearrangement uses TRBV20-1 and TRBJ2-7; D call uncertain. CDR1 is DFQATT, CDR2 SNEGSKA, per germline (reference sequence). The CDR3 has 11 residues. V lost 8 bases and J lost 3, with 11 bases in between. CDR3 amino acids: CSPTGSYEQYF. The CDR3 bases are TGCAGTCCCACCGGTAGCTACGAGCAGTACTTC.

The chain joins TRBV28 to TRBJ1-5; D is undetermined. The CDR3 runs 13 residues. The germline V and J ends were trimmed by 7 bases and 5 bases, with 12 bases remaining between them. Germline V lookup: CDR1 MDHEN, CDR2 SYDVKM. The CDR3 nucleotides read TGTGCCAGCAAAGGAGTTCCCCATCAGCCCCAGCATTTT. It specifies CASKGVPHQPQHF.